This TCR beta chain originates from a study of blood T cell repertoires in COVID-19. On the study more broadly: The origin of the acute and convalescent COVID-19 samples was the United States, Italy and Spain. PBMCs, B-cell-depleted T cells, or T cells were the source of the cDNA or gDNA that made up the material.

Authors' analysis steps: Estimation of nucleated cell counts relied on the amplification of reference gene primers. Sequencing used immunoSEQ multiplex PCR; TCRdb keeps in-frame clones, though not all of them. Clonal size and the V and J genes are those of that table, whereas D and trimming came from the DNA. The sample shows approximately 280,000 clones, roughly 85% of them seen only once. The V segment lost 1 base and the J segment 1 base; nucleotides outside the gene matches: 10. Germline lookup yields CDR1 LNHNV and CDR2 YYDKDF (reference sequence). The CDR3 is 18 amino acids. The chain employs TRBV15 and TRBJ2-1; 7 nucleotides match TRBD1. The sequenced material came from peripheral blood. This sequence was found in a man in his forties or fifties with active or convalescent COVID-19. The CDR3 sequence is CATSRGRRAGGSYNEQFF. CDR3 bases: TGTGCCACCAGCAGAGGACGCCGGGCAGGGGGTTCCTACAATGAGCAGTTCTTC.